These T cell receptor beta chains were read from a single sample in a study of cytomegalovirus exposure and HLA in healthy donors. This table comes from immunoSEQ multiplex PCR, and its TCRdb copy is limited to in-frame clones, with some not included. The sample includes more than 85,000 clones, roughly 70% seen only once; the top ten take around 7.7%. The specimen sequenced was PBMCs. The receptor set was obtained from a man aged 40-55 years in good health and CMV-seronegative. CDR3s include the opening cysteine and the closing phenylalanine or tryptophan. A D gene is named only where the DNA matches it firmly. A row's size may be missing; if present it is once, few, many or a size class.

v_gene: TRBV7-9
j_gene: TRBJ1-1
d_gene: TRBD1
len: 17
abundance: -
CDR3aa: CASSPSPGTGRDTEAFF
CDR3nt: TGTGCCAGCAGCCCCAGTCCCGGGACAGGGAGGGACACTGAAGCTTTCTTT

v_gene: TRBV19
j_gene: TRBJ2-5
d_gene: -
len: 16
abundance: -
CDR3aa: CASSSPPQGRGETQYF
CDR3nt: TGTGCCAGTAGTTCGCCACCCCAGGGGAGGGGAGAGACCCAGTACTTC

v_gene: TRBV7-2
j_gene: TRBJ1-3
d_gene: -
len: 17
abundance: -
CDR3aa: CASSLGQGSLLGNTIYF
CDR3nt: TGTGCCAGCAGCTTAGGTCAGGGGAGTCTGCTTGGAAACACCATATATTTT

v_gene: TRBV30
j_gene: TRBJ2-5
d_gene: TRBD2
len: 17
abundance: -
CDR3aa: CAWSGGLALPLSETQYF
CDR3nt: TGTGCCTGGAGTGGGGGACTAGCGCTACCACTCTCAGAGACCCAGTACTTC

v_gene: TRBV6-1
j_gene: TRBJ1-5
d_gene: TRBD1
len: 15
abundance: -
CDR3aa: CASRDGQGVSQPQHF
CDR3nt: TGTGCCAGCAGGGACGGACAGGGGGTGTCTCAGCCCCAGCATTTT

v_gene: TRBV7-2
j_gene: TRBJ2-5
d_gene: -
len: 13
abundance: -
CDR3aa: CASSGGSGETQYF
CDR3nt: TGTGCCAGCAGCGGGGGGAGTGGTGAGACCCAGTACTTC

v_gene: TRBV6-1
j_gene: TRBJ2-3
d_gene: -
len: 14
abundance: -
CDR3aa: CASMKAGLLDTQYF
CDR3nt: TGTGCCAGCATGAAGGCGGGACTCCTGGATACGCAGTATTTT

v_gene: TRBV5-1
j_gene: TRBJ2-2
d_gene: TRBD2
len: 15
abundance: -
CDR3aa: CASSGGLAAPEELFF
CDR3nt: TGCGCCAGCAGCGGGGGACTAGCGGCCCCTGAGGAGCTGTTTTTT

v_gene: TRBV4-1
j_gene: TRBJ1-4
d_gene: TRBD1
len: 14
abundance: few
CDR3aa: CASSRGQGGEKLFF
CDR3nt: TGCGCCAGCAGCCGAGGACAGGGGGGAGAAAAACTGTTTTTT

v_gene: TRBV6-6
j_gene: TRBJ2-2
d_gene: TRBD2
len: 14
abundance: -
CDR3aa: CASSFIGRAGELFF
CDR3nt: TGTGCCAGCAGTTTCATTGGGAGGGCCGGGGAGCTGTTTTTT

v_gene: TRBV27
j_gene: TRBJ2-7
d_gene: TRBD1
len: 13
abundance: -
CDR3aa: CASSRRQGYEQYF
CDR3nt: TGTGCCAGCAGTAGACGACAGGGGTACGAGCAGTACTTC

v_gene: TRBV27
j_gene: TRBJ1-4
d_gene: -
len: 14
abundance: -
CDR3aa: CASSPDSLPWELFF
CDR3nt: TGTGCCAGCAGCCCGGACAGCCTTCCCTGGGAACTGTTTTTT

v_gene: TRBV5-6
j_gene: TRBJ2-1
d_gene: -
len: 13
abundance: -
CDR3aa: CASSFGEPNEQFF
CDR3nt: TGTGCCAGCAGCTTCGGGGAACCCAATGAGCAGTTCTTC

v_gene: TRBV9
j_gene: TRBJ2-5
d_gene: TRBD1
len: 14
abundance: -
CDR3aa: CASSVDGQGETQYF
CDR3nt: TGTGCCAGCAGCGTAGACGGACAGGGGGAGACCCAGTACTTC

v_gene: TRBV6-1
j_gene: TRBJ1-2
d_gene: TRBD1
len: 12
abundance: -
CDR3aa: CASKPGGGGYTF
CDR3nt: TGTGCCAGCAAGCCAGGGGGTGGTGGCTACACCTTC

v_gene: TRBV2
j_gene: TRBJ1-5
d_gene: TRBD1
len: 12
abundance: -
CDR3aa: CASSEEGQIPHF
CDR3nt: TGTGCCAGCAGTGAAGAGGGACAGATCCCGCATTTT

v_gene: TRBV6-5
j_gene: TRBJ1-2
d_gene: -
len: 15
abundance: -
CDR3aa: CASSSTRQTNYGYTF
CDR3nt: TGTGCCAGCAGTTCTACGAGACAGACTAACTATGGCTACACCTTC

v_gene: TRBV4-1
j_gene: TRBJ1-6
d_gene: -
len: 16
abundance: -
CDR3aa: CASSHSLGYRYSPLHF
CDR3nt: TGCGCCAGCAGCCACTCGCTCGGTTATCGGTATTCACCCCTCCACTTT

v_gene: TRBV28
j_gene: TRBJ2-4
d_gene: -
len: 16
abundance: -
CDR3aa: CASSDPRIGAKNIQYF
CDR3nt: TGTGCCAGCAGCGACCCGAGGATCGGTGCCAAAAACATTCAGTACTTC

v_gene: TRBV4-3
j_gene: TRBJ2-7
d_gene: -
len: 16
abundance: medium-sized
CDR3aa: CASSQEFGGGGYEQYF
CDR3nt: TGCGCCAGCAGCCAAGAATTCGGGGGTGGTGGCTACGAGCAGTACTTC

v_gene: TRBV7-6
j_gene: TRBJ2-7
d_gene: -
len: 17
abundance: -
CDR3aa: CASSPHPQGKGIYEQYF
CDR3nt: TGTGCCAGCAGCCCCCACCCCCAGGGAAAAGGGATCTACGAGCAGTACTTC

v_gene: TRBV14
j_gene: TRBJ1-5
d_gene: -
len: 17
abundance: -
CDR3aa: CASSQNPPLQGLQPQHF
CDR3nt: TGTGCCAGCAGCCAAAACCCCCCTTTACAGGGTTTGCAGCCCCAGCATTTT

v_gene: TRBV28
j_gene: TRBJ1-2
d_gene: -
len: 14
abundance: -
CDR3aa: CASSLGGGPYGYTF
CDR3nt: TGTGCCAGCAGTTTAGGGGGGGGCCCCTATGGCTACACCTTC

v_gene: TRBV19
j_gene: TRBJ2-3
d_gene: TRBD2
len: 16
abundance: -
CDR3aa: CASRSSGGFSPDTQYF
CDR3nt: TGTGCCAGTAGATCTAGCGGGGGGTTTAGCCCAGATACGCAGTATTTT

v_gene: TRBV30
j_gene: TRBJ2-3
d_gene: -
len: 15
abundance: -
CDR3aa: CAWRQLGLSGDTQYF
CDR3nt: TGTGCCTGGAGACAGTTGGGCCTCTCCGGAGATACGCAGTATTTT

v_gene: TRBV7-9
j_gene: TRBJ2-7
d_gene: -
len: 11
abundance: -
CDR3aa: CASTSFYEQYF
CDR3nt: TGTGCCAGCACCTCCTTCTACGAGCAGTACTTC

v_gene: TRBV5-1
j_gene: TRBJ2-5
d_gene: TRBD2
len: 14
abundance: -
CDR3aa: CASRPGLDQETQYF
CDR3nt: TGCGCCAGCAGGCCAGGACTAGATCAAGAGACCCAGTACTTC

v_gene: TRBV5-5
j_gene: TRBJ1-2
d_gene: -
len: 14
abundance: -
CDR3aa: CASSLLREDNGYTF
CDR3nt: TGTGCCAGCAGCTTGCTCCGGGAGGACAATGGCTACACCTTC

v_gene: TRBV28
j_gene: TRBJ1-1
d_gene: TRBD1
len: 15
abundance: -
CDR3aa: CASSFVDRGLGEAFF
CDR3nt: TGTGCCAGCAGTTTTGTGGACAGGGGGTTGGGTGAAGCTTTCTTT

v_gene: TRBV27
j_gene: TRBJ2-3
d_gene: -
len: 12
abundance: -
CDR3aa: CASSPTGNTQYF
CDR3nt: TGTGCCAGCAGCCCCACAGGGAATACGCAGTATTTT

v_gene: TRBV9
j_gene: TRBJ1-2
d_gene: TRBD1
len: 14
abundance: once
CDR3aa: CASSANTGDYGYTF
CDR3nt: TGTGCCAGCAGCGCTAATACAGGGGACTATGGCTACACCTTC

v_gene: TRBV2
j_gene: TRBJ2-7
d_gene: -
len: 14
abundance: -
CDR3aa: CASSEVRGAYEQYF
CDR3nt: TGTGCCAGCAGTGAAGTCAGGGGAGCATACGAGCAGTACTTC

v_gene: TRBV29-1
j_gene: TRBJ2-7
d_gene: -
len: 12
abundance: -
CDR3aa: CSVGPGTYEQYF
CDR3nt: TGCAGCGTTGGGCCGGGAACCTACGAGCAGTACTTC

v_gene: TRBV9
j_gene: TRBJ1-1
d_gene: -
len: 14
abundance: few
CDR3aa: CASSSQGITGGAFF
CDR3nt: TGTGCCAGCAGCTCACAGGGAATTACGGGAGGAGCTTTCTTT

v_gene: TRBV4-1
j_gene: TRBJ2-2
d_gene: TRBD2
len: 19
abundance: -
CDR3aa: CASSQAPGSGGRSPRELFF
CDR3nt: TGCGCCAGCAGCCAAGCCCCGGGTAGCGGGGGGCGAAGTCCCCGGGAGCTGTTTTTT

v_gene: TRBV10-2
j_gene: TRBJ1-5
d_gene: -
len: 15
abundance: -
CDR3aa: CASSEPRSGNQPQHF
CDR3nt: TGCGCCAGCAGTGAGCCCAGGTCGGGGAATCAGCCCCAGCATTTT